Listed here are 24 T cell receptor beta chains from one sample, sequenced in a study of blood T cell repertoires in COVID-19. Only in-frame clones appear in the TCRdb table, and some are missing; sequencing was by immunoSEQ multiplex PCR. The table lists around 280,000 clones, around 85% of them singletons, with 6% in the top ten. The sample was PBMCs or T cells enriched from blood (not recorded which). The origin of the receptors is a woman aged 40 to 50 who had recovered from COVID-19.

This clone was observed a handful of times. CDR3 coding DNA: TGTGCCACCAGAACACCTGGGACACAGATTGAAGCTTTCTTT. This encodes CATRTPGTQIEAFF. The genes are TRBV15 and TRBJ1-1, with D maybe TRBD1 (6 bases). The CDR3 contains 14 residues. V lost 6 bases to trimming and J lost 7 bases, with 18 bases between them. Germline CDR1 LNHNV, CDR2 YYDKDF (reference sequence).

The CDR3 coding sequence is TGTGCCAGCAGTGAGGGACTATCGGGGTGGTACGAGCAGTACTTC. Translation gives CASSEGLSGWYEQYF. This chain connects TRBV2 to TRBJ2-7; 7 nucleotides match TRBD2. The ends lost 3 bases at V and 4 bases at J; junction bases unmatched: 9. The germline V gene encodes CDR1 SNHLY and CDR2 FYNNEI. The CDR3 length is 15 residues.

This chain uses TRBV5-1 with TRBJ2-1, with a weak D call TRBD1 (6 bases). The V gene's germline CDR1 is SGHRS and CDR2 YFSETQ. V was pared by 8 bases and J by 0 bases, with 9 bases between. The CDR3 is made up of 13 amino acids. CDR3 sequence reads: CASRDNSYNEQFF. The CDR3 bases are TGCGCCAGTAGGGACAACTCCTACAATGAGCAGTTCTTC.

This clone was seen more than once but under ten times. The V call is TRBV6-2 or TRBV6-3, the J call TRBJ2-5; 8 bases agree with TRBD2. V lost 5 bases, J lost 5 bases, and 4 bases stayed unmatched. The CDR3 spans 13 residues. Germline V lookup: CDR1 MNHEY, CDR2 SVGEGT. The CDR3 sequence is CASSSGRWETQYF. The CDR3 DNA sequence: TGTGCCAGCAGTAGCGGGAGATGGGAGACCCAGTACTTC.

CDR3 bases: TGTGCCTGGAATAGCGGTTCACCCTACAATGAGCAGTTCTTC. It codes for CAWNSGSPYNEQFF. The chain recombines TRBV30 with TRBJ2-1; weak D call: TRBD2 (6 bases). Germline V gene data show CDR1 as GTSNPN and CDR2 as SVGIG (reference sequence). The CDR3 contains 14 residues. V lost 4 bases to trimming and J lost 2 bases, with 12 bases between them.

The V and J genes are TRBV28 and TRBJ1-2; D unclear. CDR1 is MDHEN and CDR2 is SYDVKM in the germline V gene. V lost 1 base and J 4 bases, leaving 16 bases between the germline ends. CDR3 size: 16 residues. For the CDR3, the DNA is TGTGCCAGCAGTTTATTAGGTTCCATGGGCCCCTATGGCTACACCTTC. Translation gives CASSLLGSMGPYGYTF.

This clone was observed a single time. V is TRBV19 and J is TRBJ1-1, with D unresolved. The germline V gene encodes CDR1 LNHDA and CDR2 SQIVND (reference sequence). V was cut by 6 bases and J by 4 bases, with 9 bases left in between. The CDR3 sequence is 12 residues long. The CDR3 reads CASSNQFTEAFF. CDR3 bases: TGTGCCAGTAGCAACCAGTTCACTGAAGCTTTCTTT.

This chain connects TRBV28 to TRBJ2-5, with 11 bases lining up with TRBD1. V was clipped by 3 bases and J by 4 bases; unmatched bases: 7. The CDR3 has 16 residues. CDR1 is MDHEN and CDR2 is SYDVKM in the germline V gene. CDR3 region: CASSLPGTGGTETQYF. The DNA of the CDR3 is TGTGCCAGCAGTTTGCCCGGGACAGGGGGAACAGAGACCCAGTACTTC.

The chain is built from TRBV12-3 or TRBV12-4 and TRBJ1-5; 7 bases align to TRBD1. There are 13 residues in the CDR3. The ends lost 7 bases at V and 5 bases at J; junction bases unmatched: 5. The CDR3 protein is CASTQQGDQPQHF. DNA of the CDR3: TGTGCCAGCACACAGCAGGGGGATCAGCCCCAGCATTTT.

The chain couples TRBV7-2 to TRBJ2-3; 10 bases map to TRBD2. CDR3 length: 18 amino acids. Losses at the gene ends were 5 bases for V and 0 bases for J; bases not matched to a gene: 11. CDR1 SGHTA and CDR2 FQGNSA come from the germline V gene. CDR3 nucleotide sequence: TGTGCCAGCAGCCAAAGACTAGCGGGTCGCCTTAGCACAGATACGCAGTATTTT. It codes for CASSQRLAGRLSTDTQYF.

The chain is built from TRBV30 and TRBJ2-3, with 13 nucleotides matching TRBD2. Germline CDR1 GTSNPN, CDR2 SVGIG (reference sequence). There are 14 residues in the CDR3. J lost 8 bases, V lost 6 bases, and 8 bases had no gene match. This CDR3 is CACPRTSGSTTQYF. DNA of the CDR3: TGTGCCTGTCCCCGGACTAGCGGGAGTACTACGCAGTATTTT.

This sequence joins TRBV25-1 and TRBJ2-2; 8 bases line up with TRBD2. CDR3 length: 16 residues. V dropped 3 bases and J dropped 8; count of bases not matched to a gene: 11. Per the germline V gene, CDR1 is MGHDK and CDR2 is SYGVNS. CDR3 in DNA: TGTGCCAGCAGTGATCTGGCGATCGAGCGGGGGGGGGAGCTGTTTTTT. This gives the protein CASSDLAIERGGELFF.

J is TRBJ2-1 and V is TRBV7-3; the D gene is possibly TRBD2 (5 bases). The CDR3 is 13 amino acids. Trimming shortened V by 4 bases and J by 9 bases, and 13 bases separated the two germline ends. From germline, CDR1 is SGHTA and CDR2 FQGTGA. The CDR3: CASSWRSHGEQFF. CDR3 nucleotides: TGTGCCAGCAGCTGGAGGAGTCACGGTGAGCAGTTCTTC.

V gene TRBV6-5 combines with J gene TRBJ2-2; 9 nucleotides align to TRBD1. Unmatched junction bases numbered 13, after V lost 8 bases and J lost 9 bases. This CDR3 has 15 residues. From germline, CDR1 is MNHEY and CDR2 SVGAGI. This CDR3 reads CASRGTGRRTRELFF. For the CDR3, the DNA is TGTGCCAGCCGAGGGACAGGGAGGAGGACCAGGGAGCTGTTTTTT.

The rearrangement links TRBV30 to TRBJ2-5; 7 nucleotides match TRBD1. Germline CDR1 GTSNPN, CDR2 SVGIG (reference sequence). After removal of 4 bases from V and 5 bases from J, the junction contained 10 bases not matched to a gene. The CDR3 runs 14 residues. In DNA form, the CDR3 reads TGTGCCTGGACTCCGACAGGGTTTAAGGAGACCCAGTACTTC. Amino acid sequence: CAWTPTGFKETQYF.

The chain carries TRBV4-3 and TRBJ2-1; no firm D call. The germline CDR1 and CDR2 sequences are LGHNA and YSLEER. Trimming shortened V by 0 bases and J by 6 bases, and 12 bases separated the two germline ends. The CDR3 runs to 15 residues. The CDR3 reads CASSQEVISGNEQFF. CDR3 sequence (DNA): TGCGCCAGCAGCCAAGAGGTAATTTCGGGCAATGAGCAGTTCTTC.

This chain links TRBV27 with TRBJ1-1, with 10 bases identical to TRBD1. V lost 6 bases to trimming and J lost 6 bases; unmatched junction nucleotides: 7. The length of the CDR3 is 14 residues. Germline V gene lookup returns CDR1 MNHEY and CDR2 SMNVEV (reference sequence). The CDR3 reads CASRRTGGSAEAFF. Written as DNA, the CDR3 is TGTGCCAGCAGGCGGACAGGGGGAAGTGCTGAAGCTTTCTTT.

This chain uses TRBV11-2 with TRBJ1-2; D not certain. CDR1 SGHAT and CDR2 FQNNGV come from the germline V gene. V gave up 3 bases and J gave up 5 bases, with 7 bases separating them. This CDR3 has 12 residues. CDR3 amino acids: CASSFQSYGYTF. The CDR3 bases are TGTGCCAGCAGCTTTCAGTCATATGGCTACACCTTC.

V usage is TRBV7-9 and J usage is TRBJ2-7, with 7 bases aligning to TRBD1. The length of the CDR3 is 14 residues. V was pared by 5 bases and J by 3 bases, with 7 bases of the junction left unmatched. The germline gives CDR1 SEHNR, CDR2 FQNEAQ (reference sequence). CDR3 DNA sequence: TGTGCCAGCAGCCCCAGGGACAGCTACTACGAGCAGTACTTC. Protein sequence: CASSPRDSYYEQYF.

The chain joins TRBV6-2 or TRBV6-3 to TRBJ2-7, with D possibly being TRBD1 (5 bases). This CDR3 has 14 amino acids. Germline V gene data show CDR1 as MNHEY and CDR2 as SVGEGT. Trimming took off 4 bases at V and 0 bases at J, with 10 bases between the two ends. DNA for the CDR3: TGTGCCAGCAGTTCCAGGGCCAGCTCCTACGAGCAGTACTTC. Protein product: CASSSRASSYEQYF.

The chain links TRBV19 to TRBJ1-5; 10 bases match TRBD1. Germline assignment: CDR1 LNHDA and CDR2 SQIVND (reference sequence). J gave up 7 bases and V 7 bases, and 7 bases lay outside the gene matches. There are 14 residues in the CDR3. CDR3: CASTGTGAWQPQHF. The CDR3 region has the DNA TGTGCCAGTACAGGGACAGGGGCTTGGCAGCCCCAGCATTTT.

The DNA of the CDR3 is TGTGCCAGCAGCTTAGGGACAGGGCGGTACAATGAGCAGTTCTTC. It is translated as CASSLGTGRYNEQFF. The rearrangement joins TRBV7-2 to TRBJ2-1, with 8 bases lining up with TRBD1. Germline V CDR1 and CDR2: SGHTA, FQGNSA. The J segment lost 4 bases and the V segment lost 1 base, leaving 3 bases of the junction unmatched. This CDR3 spans 15 amino acids.

The V call is TRBV6-6, the J call TRBJ2-3, with D perhaps matching TRBD2 (5 bases). The CDR3 contains 14 residues. V lost 2 bases, J lost 2 bases, and 8 bases lay in between. In germline, CDR1 is MNHNY, CDR2 SVGAGI (reference sequence). DNA of the CDR3: TGTGCCAGCAGTTACCAGACTAACACAGATACGCAGTATTTT. It is translated as CASSYQTNTDTQYF.

The V call is TRBV5-1, the J call TRBJ2-1; 11 bases match TRBD1. V dropped 0 bases and J dropped 9; count of bases not matched to a gene: 2. Germline-derived CDR1 and CDR2 are SGHRS and YFSETQ. The CDR3 is made up of 14 amino acids. The DNA of the CDR3 is TGCGCCAGCAGCTTGGGGACAGGGGGCCCTGAGCAGTTCTTC. It translates to CASSLGTGGPEQFF.